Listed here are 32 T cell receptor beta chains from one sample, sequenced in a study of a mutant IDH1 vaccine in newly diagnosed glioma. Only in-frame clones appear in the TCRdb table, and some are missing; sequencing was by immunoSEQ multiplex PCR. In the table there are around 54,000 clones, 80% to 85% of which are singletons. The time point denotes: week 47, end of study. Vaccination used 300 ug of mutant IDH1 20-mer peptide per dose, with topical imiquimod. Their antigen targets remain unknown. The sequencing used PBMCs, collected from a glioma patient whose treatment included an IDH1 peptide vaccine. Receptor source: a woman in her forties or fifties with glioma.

The DNA for the CDR3 is TGTGCCAGCAGCCGCGGTACAGGCAAGAACACTGAAGCTTTCTTT. It codes for CASSRGTGKNTEAFF. The V and J genes are TRBV5-6 and TRBJ1-1; tentatively, D is TRBD1 (5 bases). Per the germline V gene, CDR1 is SGHDT and CDR2 is YYEEEE. V was cut by 4 bases and J by 1 base, with 14 bases left in between. This CDR3 contains 15 residues. Using reference TRBV5-6 and TRBJ1-1 for the parts outside the CDR3, the full variable domain is DAGVTQSPTHLIKTRGQQVTLRCSPKSGHDTVSWYQQALGQGPQFIFQYYEEEERQRGNFPDRFSGHQFPNYSSELNVNALLLGDSALYLCASSRGTGKNTEAFFGQGTRLTVV.

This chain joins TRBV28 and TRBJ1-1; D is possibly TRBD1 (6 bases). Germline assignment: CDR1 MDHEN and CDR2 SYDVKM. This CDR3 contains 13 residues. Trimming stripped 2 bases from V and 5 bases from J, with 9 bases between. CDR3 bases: TGTGCCAGCAGTTTAGAGAGGGGGACTGAAGCTTTCTTT. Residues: CASSLERGTEAFF.

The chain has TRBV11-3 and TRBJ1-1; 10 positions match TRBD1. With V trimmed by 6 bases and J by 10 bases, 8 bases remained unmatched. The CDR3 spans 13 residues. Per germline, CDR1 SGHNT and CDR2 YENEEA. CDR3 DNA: TGTGCCAGCAGTTCTGATTGGACAGGGGGAGCTTTCTTT. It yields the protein CASSSDWTGGAFF. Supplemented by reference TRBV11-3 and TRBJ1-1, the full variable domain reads EAGVVQSPRYKIIEKKQPVAFWCNPISGHNTLYWYLQNLGQGPELLIRYENEEAVDDSQLPKDRFSAERLKGVDSTLKIQPAELGDSAVYLCASSSDWTGGAFFGQGTRLTVV.

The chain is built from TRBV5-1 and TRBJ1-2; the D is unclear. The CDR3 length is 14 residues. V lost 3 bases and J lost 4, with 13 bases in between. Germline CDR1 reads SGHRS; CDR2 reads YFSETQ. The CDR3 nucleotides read TGCGCCAGCAGCTCCTCGAGGGAGGGCTATGGCTACACCTTC. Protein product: CASSSSREGYGYTF.

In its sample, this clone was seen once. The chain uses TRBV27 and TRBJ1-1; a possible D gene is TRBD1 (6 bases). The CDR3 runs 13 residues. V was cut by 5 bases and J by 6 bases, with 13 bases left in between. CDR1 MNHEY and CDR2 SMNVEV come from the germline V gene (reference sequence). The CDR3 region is CASSPGGGAEAFF. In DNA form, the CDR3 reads TGTGCCAGCAGTCCCGGGGGGGGCGCTGAAGCTTTCTTT.

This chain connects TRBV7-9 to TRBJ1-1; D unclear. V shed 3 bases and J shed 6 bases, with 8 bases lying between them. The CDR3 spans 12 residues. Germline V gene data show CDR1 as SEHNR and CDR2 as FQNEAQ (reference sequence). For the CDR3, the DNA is TGTGCCAGCAGCTTGACCCCCCCTGAAGCTTTCTTT. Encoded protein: CASSLTPPEAFF.

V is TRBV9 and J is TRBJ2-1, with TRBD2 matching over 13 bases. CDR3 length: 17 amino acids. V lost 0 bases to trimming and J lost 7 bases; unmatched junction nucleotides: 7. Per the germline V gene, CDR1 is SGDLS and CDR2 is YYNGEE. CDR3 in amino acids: CASSVERRLAGGNEQFF. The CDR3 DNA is TGTGCCAGCAGCGTAGAAAGGAGACTAGCGGGGGGAAATGAGCAGTTCTTC. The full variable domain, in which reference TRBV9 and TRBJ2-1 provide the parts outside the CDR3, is DSGVTQTPKHLITATGQRVTLRCSPRSGDLSVYWYQQSLDQGLQFLIQYYNGEERAKGNILERFSAQQFPDLHSELNLSSLELGDSALYFCASSVERRLAGGNEQFFGPGTRLTVL.

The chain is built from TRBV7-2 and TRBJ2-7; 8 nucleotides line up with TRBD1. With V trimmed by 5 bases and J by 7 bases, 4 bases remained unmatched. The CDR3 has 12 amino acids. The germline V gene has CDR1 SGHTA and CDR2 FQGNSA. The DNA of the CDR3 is TGTGCCAGCAGCCGACAGGGGCGAGAGCAGTACTTC. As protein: CASSRQGREQYF.

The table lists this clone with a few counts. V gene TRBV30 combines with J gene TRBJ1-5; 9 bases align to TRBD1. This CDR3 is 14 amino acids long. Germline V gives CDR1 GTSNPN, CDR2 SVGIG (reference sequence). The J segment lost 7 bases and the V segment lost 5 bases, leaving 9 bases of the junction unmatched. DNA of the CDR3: TGTGCCTGGGGGAGGGACAGGGCAGGGCAGCCCCAGCATTTT. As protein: CAWGRDRAGQPQHF. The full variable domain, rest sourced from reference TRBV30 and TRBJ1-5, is SQTIHQWPATLVQPVGSPLSLECTVEGTSNPNLYWYRQAAGRGLQLLFYSVGIGQISSEVPQNLSASRPQDRQFILSSKKLLLSDSGFYLCAWGRDRAGQPQHFGDGTRLSIL.

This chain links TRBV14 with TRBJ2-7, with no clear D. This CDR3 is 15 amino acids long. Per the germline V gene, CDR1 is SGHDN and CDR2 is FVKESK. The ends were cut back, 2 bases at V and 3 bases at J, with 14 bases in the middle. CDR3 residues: CASSQLIDPDYEQYF. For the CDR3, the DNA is TGTGCCAGCAGCCAATTAATCGATCCAGACTACGAGCAGTACTTC. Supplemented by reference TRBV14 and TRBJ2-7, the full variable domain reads EAGVTQFPSHSVIEKGQTVTLRCDPISGHDNLYWYRRVMGKEIKFLLHFVKESKQDESGMPNNRFLAERTGGTYSTLKVQPAELEDSGVYFCASSQLIDPDYEQYFGPGTRLTVT.

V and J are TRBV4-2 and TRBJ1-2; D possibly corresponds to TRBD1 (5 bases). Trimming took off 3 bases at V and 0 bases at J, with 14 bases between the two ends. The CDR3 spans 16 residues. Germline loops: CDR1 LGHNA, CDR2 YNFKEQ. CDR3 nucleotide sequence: TGTGCCAGCAGCCACCTACGACAGTTGTCTAACTATGGCTACACCTTC. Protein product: CASSHLRQLSNYGYTF.

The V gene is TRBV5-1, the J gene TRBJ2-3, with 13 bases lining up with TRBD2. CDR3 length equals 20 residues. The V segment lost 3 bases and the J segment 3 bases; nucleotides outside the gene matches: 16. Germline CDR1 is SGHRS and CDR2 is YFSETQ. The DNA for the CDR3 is TGCGCCAGCAGCTATGTCCCCGCAGGACTAGCGGGGGTAGCTACAGATACGCAGTATTTT. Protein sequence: CASSYVPAGLAGVATDTQYF.

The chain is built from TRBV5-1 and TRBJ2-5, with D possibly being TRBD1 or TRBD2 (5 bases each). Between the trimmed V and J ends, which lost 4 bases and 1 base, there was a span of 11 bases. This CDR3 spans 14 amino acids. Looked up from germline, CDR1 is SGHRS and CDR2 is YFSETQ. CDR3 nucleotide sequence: TGCGCCAGCAGCCCGGGACCTGGCCAAGAGACCCAGTACTTC. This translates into CASSPGPGQETQYF.

This CDR3 is CASTPDAGARGEKLFF. The CDR3 bases are TGTGCCAGCACCCCAGATGCAGGGGCGAGAGGTGAAAAACTGTTTTTT. The chain recombines TRBV2 with TRBJ1-4; tentative D call: TRBD1 (6 bases). V was clipped by 7 bases and J by 7 bases, with 22 bases between them. This CDR3 spans 16 amino acids. The germline V gene has CDR1 SNHLY and CDR2 FYNNEI.

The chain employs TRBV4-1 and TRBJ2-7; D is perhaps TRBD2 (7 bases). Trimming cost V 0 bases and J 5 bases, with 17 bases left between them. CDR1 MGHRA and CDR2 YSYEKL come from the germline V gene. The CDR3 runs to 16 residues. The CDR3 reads CASSQESLGGHHEQYF. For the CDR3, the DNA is TGCGCCAGCAGCCAAGAAAGCTTGGGGGGGCACCACGAGCAGTACTTC.

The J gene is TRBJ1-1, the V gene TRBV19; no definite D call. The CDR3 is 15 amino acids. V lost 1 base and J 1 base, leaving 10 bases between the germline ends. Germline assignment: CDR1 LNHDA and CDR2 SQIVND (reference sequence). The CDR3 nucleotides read TGTGCCAGTAGTATAGCCCCGGGTACGAACACTGAAGCTTTCTTT. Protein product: CASSIAPGTNTEAFF.

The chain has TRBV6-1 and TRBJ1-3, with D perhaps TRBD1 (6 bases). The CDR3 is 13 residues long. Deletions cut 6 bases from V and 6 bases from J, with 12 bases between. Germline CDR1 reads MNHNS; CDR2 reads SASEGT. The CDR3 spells CASSLTGTNTIYF. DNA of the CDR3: TGTGCCAGCAGCCTTACAGGGACAAACACCATATATTTT.

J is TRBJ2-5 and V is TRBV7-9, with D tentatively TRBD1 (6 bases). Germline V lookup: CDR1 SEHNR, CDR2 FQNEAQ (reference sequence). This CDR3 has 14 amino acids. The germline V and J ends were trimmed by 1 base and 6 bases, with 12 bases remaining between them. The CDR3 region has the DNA TGTGCCAGCAGCTTAGAGGCAGGGGAAAAGACCCAGTACTTC. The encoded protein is CASSLEAGEKTQYF.

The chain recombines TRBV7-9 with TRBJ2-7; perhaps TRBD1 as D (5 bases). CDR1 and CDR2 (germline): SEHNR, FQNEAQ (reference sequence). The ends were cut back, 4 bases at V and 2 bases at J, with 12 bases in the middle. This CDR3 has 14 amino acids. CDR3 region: CASSSRQYPYEQYF. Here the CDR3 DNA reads TGTGCCAGCAGCTCCCGACAGTATCCCTACGAGCAGTACTTC.

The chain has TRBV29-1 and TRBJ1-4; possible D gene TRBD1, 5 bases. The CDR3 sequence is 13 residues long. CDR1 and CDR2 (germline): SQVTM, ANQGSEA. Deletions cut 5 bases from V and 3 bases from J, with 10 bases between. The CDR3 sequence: CSVQGSANEKLFF. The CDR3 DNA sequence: TGCAGCGTTCAGGGATCAGCTAATGAAAAACTGTTTTTT.

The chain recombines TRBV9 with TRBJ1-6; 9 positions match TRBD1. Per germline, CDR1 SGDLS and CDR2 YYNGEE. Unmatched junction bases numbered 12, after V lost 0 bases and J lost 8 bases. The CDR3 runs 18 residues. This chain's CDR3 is CASSVVPTGGFGHSPLHF. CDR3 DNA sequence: TGTGCCAGCAGCGTAGTCCCGACAGGGGGGTTCGGACATTCACCCCTCCACTTT.

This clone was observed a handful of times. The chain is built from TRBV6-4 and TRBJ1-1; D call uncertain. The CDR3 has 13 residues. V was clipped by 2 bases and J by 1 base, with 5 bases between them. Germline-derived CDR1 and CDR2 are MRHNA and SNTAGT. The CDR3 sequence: CASSDEENTEAFF. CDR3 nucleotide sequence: TGTGCCAGCAGTGACGAGGAGAACACTGAAGCTTTCTTT.

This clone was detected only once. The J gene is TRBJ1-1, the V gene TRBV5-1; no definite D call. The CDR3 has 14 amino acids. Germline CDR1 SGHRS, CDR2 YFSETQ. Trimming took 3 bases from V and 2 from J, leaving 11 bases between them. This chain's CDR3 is CASSSVAFNTEAFF. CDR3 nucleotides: TGCGCCAGCAGCTCCGTCGCTTTTAACACTGAAGCTTTCTTT. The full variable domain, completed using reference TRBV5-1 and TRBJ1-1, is KAGVTQTPRYLIKTRGQQVTLSCSPISGHRSVSWYQQTPGQGLQFLFEYFSETQRNKGNFPGRFSGRQFSNSRSEMNVSTLELGDSALYLCASSSVAFNTEAFFGQGTRLTVV.

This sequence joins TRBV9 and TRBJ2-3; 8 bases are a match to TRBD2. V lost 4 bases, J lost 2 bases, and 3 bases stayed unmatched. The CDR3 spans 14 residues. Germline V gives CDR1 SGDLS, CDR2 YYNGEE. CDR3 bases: TGTGCCAGCAGCATTAGCGGGAACACAGATACGCAGTATTTT. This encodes CASSISGNTDTQYF.

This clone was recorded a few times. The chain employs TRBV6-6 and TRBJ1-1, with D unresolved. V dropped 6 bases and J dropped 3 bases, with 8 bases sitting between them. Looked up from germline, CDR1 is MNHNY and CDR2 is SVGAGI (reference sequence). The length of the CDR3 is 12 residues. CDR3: CASRGSDTEAFF. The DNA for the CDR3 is TGTGCCAGCAGGGGCTCGGACACTGAAGCTTTCTTT.

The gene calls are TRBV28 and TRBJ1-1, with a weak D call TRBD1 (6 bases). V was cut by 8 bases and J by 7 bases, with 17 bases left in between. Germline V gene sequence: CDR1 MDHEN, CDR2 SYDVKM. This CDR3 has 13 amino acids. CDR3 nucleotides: TGTGCCAGCTGCCCGCCAGGGGCCTTTGAAGCTTTCTTT. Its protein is CASCPPGAFEAFF.

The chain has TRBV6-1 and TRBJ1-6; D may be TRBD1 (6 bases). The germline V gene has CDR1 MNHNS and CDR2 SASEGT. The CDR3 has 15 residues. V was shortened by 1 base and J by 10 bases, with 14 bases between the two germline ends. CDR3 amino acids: CASSEEGGLGSPLHF. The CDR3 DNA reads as TGTGCCAGCAGTGAAGAGGGGGGGCTAGGGTCACCCCTCCACTTT.

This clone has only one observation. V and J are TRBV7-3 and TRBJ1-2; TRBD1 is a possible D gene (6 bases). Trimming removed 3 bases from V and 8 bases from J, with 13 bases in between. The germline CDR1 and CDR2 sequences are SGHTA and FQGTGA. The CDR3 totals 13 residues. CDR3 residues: CASSLGTSSGYTF. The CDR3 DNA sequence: TGTGCCAGCAGCTTGGGGACATCTTCCGGCTACACCTTC. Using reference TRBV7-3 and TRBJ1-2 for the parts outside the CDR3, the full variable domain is GAGVSQTPSNKVTEKGKYVELRCDPISGHTALYWYRQSLGQGPEFLIYFQGTGAADDSGLPNDRFFAVRPEGSVSTLKIQRTERGDSAVYLCASSLGTSSGYTFGSGTRLTVV.

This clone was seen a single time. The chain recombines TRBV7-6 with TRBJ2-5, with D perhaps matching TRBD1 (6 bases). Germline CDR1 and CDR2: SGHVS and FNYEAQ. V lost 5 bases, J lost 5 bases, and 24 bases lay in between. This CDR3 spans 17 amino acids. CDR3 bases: TGTGCCAGCAGCCCCATTGGGCCAGGACAGCCCGAGGAGACCCAGTACTTC. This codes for CASSPIGPGQPEETQYF.

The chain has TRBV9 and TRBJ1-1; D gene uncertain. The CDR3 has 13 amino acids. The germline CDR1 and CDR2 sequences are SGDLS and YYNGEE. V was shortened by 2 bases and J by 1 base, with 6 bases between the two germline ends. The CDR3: CASSVEPNTEAFF. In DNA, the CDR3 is TGTGCCAGCAGCGTTGAACCGAACACTGAAGCTTTCTTT.

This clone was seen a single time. In DNA form, the CDR3 reads TGTGCCAGCAGTGCCGCGAAGGACACCGGGGAGCTGTTTTTT. Its translation: CASSAAKDTGELFF. The chain has TRBV11-3 and TRBJ2-2; D not certain. This CDR3 comprises 14 residues. CDR1 is SGHNT, CDR2 YENEEA, per germline. V shed 6 bases and J shed 3 bases, with 11 bases lying between them.

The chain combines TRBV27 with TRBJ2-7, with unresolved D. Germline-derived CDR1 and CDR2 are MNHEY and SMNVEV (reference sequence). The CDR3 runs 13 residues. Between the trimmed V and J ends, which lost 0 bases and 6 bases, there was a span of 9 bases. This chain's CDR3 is CASSLSISAEQYF. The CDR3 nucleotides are TGTGCCAGCAGTTTATCAATCTCGGCCGAGCAGTACTTC.